This TCR beta chain was retrieved from a study of cytomegalovirus exposure and HLA in healthy donors. The V and J ends lost 5 bases and 1 base respectively, with 13 bases between them. Looked up from germline, CDR1 is MNHEY and CDR2 is SMNVEV (reference sequence). The CDR3 covers 15 residues. This clone has ten or more counts. The antigen remains undetermined. Study conclusions and caveats: In vitro data verified a few CMV-associated chains as specific for CMV antigens. An analysis was carried out later, and it reportedly showed fewer N-insertions in an Asian-associated ancestry cluster than the approximately 670-donor mean.

In the PCR, 60 Vbeta and 13 Jbeta primers were used. Clones were read by immunoSEQ multiplex PCR, and TCRdb kept only the in-frame ones, dropping some. The sample records 170,000 or so clones, 65% to 85% being singletons. The rearrangement joins TRBV27 to TRBJ2-3; possible D gene TRBD1, 6 bases. Sequencing was performed on PBMCs. This TCR derives from a man aged 60-69 years in good health and CMV-seronegative. CDR3: CASSRQALGTDTQYF. The CDR3 nucleotides are TGTGCCAGCAGTCGACAGGCCCTGGGCACAGATACGCAGTATTTT.